Reported below is one TCR beta chain. The antigen is unknown. Germline loops: CDR1 LGHNA, CDR2 YSLEER. J lost 1 base, V lost 1 base, and 7 bases had no gene match. The CDR3 loop spans 16 amino acids. Separation from the roughly 670-subject first cohort characterized the roughly 120-subject validation cohort, to which the donors belonged. Measured with immunoSEQ multiplex PCR; TCRdb has only the in-frame clones, and not every one. The sample gives 200,000 to 250,000 clones, over 80% of which show up once; more than 12% is in the top ten. The data originate from a study of cytomegalovirus exposure and HLA in healthy donors. Background on the study: A subsequent analysis reported that the 120 validation repertoires were produced on the same platform that had also been used for the roughly 670 first-cohort repertoires.

Study outcomes and limitations: The listing of 150 to 200 TCR beta chains classed them as cytomegalovirus-associated. Rare sequences made up most TCRs, while some public TCRs were found in many donors.

Material for sequencing was PBMCs. The TCR originated in a woman aged 25 to 39 in good health and CMV-seropositive. V usage is TRBV4-3 and J usage is TRBJ2-7, with 7 bases fitting TRBD1. In DNA form, the CDR3 reads TGCGCCAGCAGCCAAGCCCAGCCGGGACAGTCCTACGAGCAGTACTTC. Protein: CASSQAQPGQSYEQYF.